A single T cell receptor (beta chain) is shown here with its context. Under the authors' procedure: It was from reference gene primer amplification that nucleated cell counts were estimated. Profiled with immunoSEQ multiplex PCR; TCRdb holds only in-frame clones, not every one. That table is the source of V, J and clone size, and D and trimming were worked out from the DNA. The table has roughly 250,000 clones, 82% seen once. CDR3 length: 16 residues. CDR1 is SGHNT, CDR2 YYREEE, per germline (reference sequence). Trimming removed 3 bases from V and 5 bases from J; junction bases left unmatched: 11. The sample originates from a study of blood T cell repertoires in COVID-19. Overall study context: Whether acute or convalescent, the COVID-19 samples came from the United States, Italy and Spain.

This chain joins TRBV5-4 and TRBJ2-5; 9 bases match TRBD1. Sequencing input: peripheral blood. The TCR sequence derives from a woman in her 70s with acute or convalescent COVID-19. CDR3 sequence: CASSSLGTGWVETQYF. The CDR3, as DNA: TGTGCCAGCAGCTCTTTAGGGACAGGGTGGGTGGAGACCCAGTACTTC.